The next 25 T cell receptor beta chains were all read from a single sample in a study of shared clonotypes between healthy human individuals. The data were produced by immunoSEQ multiplex PCR, yet TCRdb's version contains in-frame clones alone and is incomplete. The sample gives about 110,000 clones, about 63% of which show up once; roughly 22% is in the top ten. The sequenced sample was memory CD8+ T cells sorted from blood. Subset in this sample: CD45RO+ cells pooled with CCR7-negative TemRA cells. Receptors originate from a woman aged 25 to 39 in good health.

This chain connects TRBV6-4 to TRBJ2-3; D unresolved. This CDR3 is 14 amino acids long. Germline V gene data show CDR1 as MRHNA and CDR2 as SNTAGT. V lost 5 bases and J lost 4, with 13 bases in between. CDR3: CASSSHGNADTQYF. The CDR3 coding sequence is TGTGCCAGCAGTTCCCATGGGAATGCAGATACGCAGTATTTT.

This chain uses TRBV25-1 with TRBJ2-5, with 10 bases identical to TRBD1. The J call may be mistaken, given a closer DNA end match to TRBJ2-7. The germline V gene has CDR1 MGHDK and CDR2 SYGVNS. There are 17 residues in the CDR3. The CDR3 sequence: CASSRPTSTGGVDEQYF. Here the CDR3 DNA reads TGTGCCAGCTCCCGGCCTACCTCGACAGGGGGCGTGGACGAGCAGTACTTC.

The chain is built from TRBV5-6 and TRBJ2-7; D ambiguous. The CDR3 totals 13 residues. Germline V gene sequence: CDR1 SGHDT, CDR2 YYEEEE. V was shortened by 0 bases and J by 5 bases, with 9 bases between the two germline ends. The CDR3 nucleotides read TGTGCCAGCAGCTTGGTTCGGCCCAACGAGCAGTACTTC. It encodes CASSLVRPNEQYF.

This clone was seen a handful of times. CDR3 nucleotides: TGTGCCAGTAGTATAAGGGGCCTGACGTACACCGGGGAGCTGTTTTTT. Protein product: CASSIRGLTYTGELFF. The chain recombines TRBV19 with TRBJ2-2; a possible D gene is TRBD1 (5 bases). Germline V CDR1 and CDR2: LNHDA, SQIVND (reference sequence). Trimming took 2 bases from V and 3 from J, leaving 13 bases between them. The CDR3 is 16 residues long.

This clone has a single count. V is TRBV7-2 and J is TRBJ1-5; D is unclear. The CDR3 contains 14 residues. CDR1 is SGHTA and CDR2 is FQGNSA in the germline V gene. V lost 6 bases, J lost 3 bases, and 12 bases lay in between. In DNA, the CDR3 is TGTGCCAGCAGTTACGCGGGGTTCAATCAGCCCCAGCATTTT. Amino acids: CASSYAGFNQPQHF.

V is TRBV7-2 and J is TRBJ1-5; a possible D gene is TRBD1 (6 bases). V was cut by 6 bases and J by 3 bases, with 12 bases left in between. CDR1 and CDR2 from the germline V gene are SGHTA and FQGNSA. The CDR3 is 14 amino acids. The DNA of the CDR3 is TGTGCCAGCAGTTACGGACAGCCCAATCAGCCCCAGCATTTT. Amino acids: CASSYGQPNQPQHF.

Relative to its sample, this clone is medium-sized. This chain uses TRBV6-1 with TRBJ2-5; 8 nucleotides line up with TRBD2. The CDR3 consists of 16 residues. In germline, CDR1 is MNHNS, CDR2 SASEGT. The trim removed 3 bases at V and 2 bases at J, leaving 8 bases unmatched. Here the CDR3 DNA reads TGTGCCAGCAGTGAGGCCAGCGGGAGCGGTCAAGAGACCCAGTACTTC. This sequence encodes CASSEASGSGQETQYF.

The chain uses TRBV7-3 and TRBJ2-3; TRBD2 aligns across 8 bases. The CDR3 totals 16 residues. Germline V gene data show CDR1 as SGHTA and CDR2 as FQGTGA. The J segment lost 0 bases and the V segment lost 5 bases, leaving 7 bases of the junction unmatched. CDR3 amino acids: CASSAIAGRSTDTQYF. CDR3 coding DNA: TGTGCCAGCAGCGCTATAGCGGGGAGAAGCACAGATACGCAGTATTTT.

The rearrangement links TRBV28 to TRBJ2-7; TRBD2 agrees at 12 bases. This CDR3 is 15 amino acids long. The V gene end was trimmed by 6 bases and the J gene end by 1 base; junction bases not matched to a gene: 4. Germline-derived CDR1 and CDR2 are MDHEN and SYDVKM. CDR3 sequence (DNA): TGTGCCAGCAGACCGACTAGCGGGGGATCCTACGAGCAGTACTTC. Protein sequence: CASRPTSGGSYEQYF.

V gene TRBV15 combines with J gene TRBJ2-1; TRBD2 agrees at 13 bases. Trimming took 6 bases from V and 8 from J; bases not matched to a gene: 7. Per the germline V gene, CDR1 is LNHNV and CDR2 is YYDKDF (reference sequence). The CDR3 spans 15 residues. The CDR3 sequence is CATRRLAGGRDEQFF. The CDR3 region has the DNA TGTGCCACCAGAAGACTAGCGGGAGGTAGGGATGAGCAGTTCTTC.

This clone has more than one count but fewer than ten. This sequence joins TRBV21-1 and TRBJ1-1. TRBV21-1 is labeled a pseudogene. The CDR3 spans 13 residues. The chain's CDR3 is CASSKGGRTEAFF. In DNA form, the CDR3 reads TGTGCCAGCAGCAAGGGGGGGCGAACTGAAGCTTTCTTT.

The chain recombines TRBV4-2 with TRBJ2-5; 11 bases line up with TRBD2. The DNA end lines up better with TRBJ2-7; the J call may be wrong. Looked up from germline, CDR1 is LGHNA and CDR2 is YNFKEQ. This CDR3 contains 15 residues. The CDR3 coding sequence is TGTGCCAGCAGCCCAAGACTAGCGGGGATTTACGAGCAGTACTTC. Protein sequence: CASSPRLAGIYEQYF.

The genes are TRBV12-1 and TRBJ2-5; the table assigns TRBD1, which was not confirmed against the DNA. The DNA end favors TRBJ2-7, so the J call may be wrong. TRBV12-1 constitutes a pseudogene. The CDR3 contains 14 residues. CDR3 sequence: CASSLTGDSNEQYF. CDR3 in DNA: TGTGCCAGCAGCTTGACAGGGGATTCCAACGAGCAGTACTTC.

The chain is built from TRBV18 and TRBJ1-2; the match to TRBD1 covers 8 bases. The CDR3 runs 13 residues. V shed 4 bases, J shed 7 bases, and the junction held 5 bases outside the gene matches. CDR1 is KGHSH, CDR2 LQKENI, per germline. The CDR3 loop is CASSQTGVRGYTF. CDR3 bases: TGTGCCAGCTCACAGACAGGGGTGCGTGGCTACACCTTC.

V and J are TRBV6-1 and TRBJ1-5, with no clear D. Looked up from germline, CDR1 is MNHNS and CDR2 is SASEGT. Trimming removed 2 bases at V and 0 bases at J, with 8 bases between. The CDR3 spans 15 residues. CDR3 DNA: TGTGCCAGCAGTGAACGGATAAATAGCAATCAGCCCCAGCATTTT. Translating it yields CASSERINSNQPQHF.

The J gene is TRBJ2-7, the V gene TRBV7-2; TRBD1 matches 7 bases. The CDR3 has 14 residues. Germline V gives CDR1 SGHTA, CDR2 FQGNSA. V was pared by 3 bases and J by 2 bases, with 4 bases of the junction left unmatched. The CDR3 loop is CASSFGTETYEQYF. The CDR3 region has the DNA TGTGCCAGCAGCTTCGGGACAGAGACCTACGAGCAGTACTTC.

V usage is TRBV9 and J usage is TRBJ2-5, with D possibly TRBD1 on 6 matching bases. Deletions cut 3 bases from V and 2 bases from J, with 8 bases between. From germline, CDR1 is SGDLS and CDR2 YYNGEE. The CDR3 spans 13 residues. For the CDR3, the DNA is TGTGCCAGCAGCGGAGGGGGACAAGAGACCCAGTACTTC. Translated: CASSGGGQETQYF.

The chain couples TRBV28 to TRBJ1-2, with D maybe TRBD1 (6 bases). CDR3 length: 17 residues. CDR1 and CDR2 (germline): MDHEN, SYDVKM. Trimming cost V 5 bases and J 3 bases, with 22 bases left between them. CDR3 sequence: CASSITGGWGLDYGYTF. As DNA, the CDR3 is TGTGCCAGCAGTATTACGGGAGGCTGGGGGCTGGACTATGGCTACACCTTC.

V is TRBV28 and J is TRBJ2-7; 16 bases line up with TRBD2. Trimming cost V 4 bases and J 6 bases; bases outside gene matches: 9. The CDR3 covers 17 residues. The germline V gene has CDR1 MDHEN and CDR2 SYDVKM. DNA of the CDR3: TGTGCCAGCAGTTGGGGGGGGACTAGCGGGAGGGCTTCCGAGCAGTACTTC. Amino acids: CASSWGGTSGRASEQYF.

This clone was seen just once. The rearrangement links TRBV6-1 to TRBJ2-1; perhaps TRBD2 as D (7 bases). Trimming shortened V by 7 bases and J by 1 base, and 11 bases separated the two germline ends. Germline CDR1 and CDR2: MNHNS and SASEGT. The CDR3 is made up of 14 amino acids. The CDR3 DNA follows: TGTGCCAGCACGGGGGGACAATCCTACAATGAGCAGTTCTTC. As protein: CASTGGQSYNEQFF.

This chain connects TRBV4-1 to TRBJ2-1; D could derive from TRBD1 or TRBD2 (5 bases each). V lost 0 bases, J lost 8 bases, and 14 bases lay in between. The CDR3 spans 15 residues. CDR1 MGHRA and CDR2 YSYEKL come from the germline V gene. The CDR3 spells CASSQETGLADEQFF. The CDR3 DNA is TGCGCCAGCAGCCAAGAAACGGGGCTGGCGGATGAGCAGTTCTTC.

The chain uses TRBV18 and TRBJ2-1, with D unresolved. Trimming removed 3 bases at V and 8 bases at J, with 8 bases between. CDR1 and CDR2 (germline): KGHSH, LQKENI. The CDR3 totals 12 residues. The CDR3 nucleotides read TGTGCCAGCTCACCCCCTTTCGATGAGCAGTTCTTC. This sequence encodes CASSPPFDEQFF.

In its sample, this clone was seen once. The CDR3, as DNA: TGTGCCAGCAGCCCCTCCGGACGGGGGCATCGGGAGCAGTACTTC. Amino acid sequence: CASSPSGRGHREQYF. The genes are TRBV27 and TRBJ2-7; D may match TRBD1 or TRBD2 (6 bases each). Germline lookup yields CDR1 MNHEY and CDR2 SMNVEV (reference sequence). This CDR3 region has 15 residues. Trimming shortened V by 6 bases and J by 7 bases, and 22 bases separated the two germline ends.

The chain links TRBV27 to TRBJ2-1; D call uncertain. The length of the CDR3 is 14 residues. CDR1 is MNHEY, CDR2 SMNVEV, per germline (reference sequence). V was shortened by 6 bases and J by 0 bases, with 9 bases between the two germline ends. CDR3 protein: CASSPLRSYNEQFF. The CDR3 DNA reads TGTGCCAGCAGCCCGTTGCGCTCCTACAATGAGCAGTTCTTC.

The rearrangement uses TRBV5-6 and TRBJ2-3; 10 nucleotides agree with TRBD1. The germline V gene has CDR1 SGHDT and CDR2 YYEEEE. Germline trimming cut 4 bases from V and 6 bases from J; bases unmatched to any gene: 11. The CDR3 is 16 residues long. CDR3 DNA: TGTGCCAGCAGCGAACCTACCGGGACAGGGGCGGATACGCAGTATTTT. Translation gives CASSEPTGTGADTQYF.